The present T cell receptor (beta chain) was sequenced within a study of T cells in Graves' hyperthyroidism and ophthalmopathy. The study, taken as a whole, reports: For ophthalmopathy, model prediction preceded onset by a median roughly 6.2 months.

RNA transcripts yielded amplified TCR beta CDR3 regions. The study used the HTBI primer set for a first-round RT-PCR of the TCR CDR3. Each CDR3 protein is one row after TCRdb ran MiXCR on the multiplex PCR reads. The sample lists 550,000 to 800,000 distinct CDR3 sequences, around 16% occurring once. In the case of this clonotype: The target antigen is unknown.

The V gene lost 2 bases and the J gene lost 1 base, with 11 bases spanning the gap. Germline CDR1 is DFQATT and CDR2 is SNEGSKA (reference sequence). This CDR3 comprises 14 residues. Sequenced: blood. The genes are TRBV20-1 and TRBJ2-5; D tentatively fits TRBD1 or TRBD2 (5 bases each). The receptor's source is a man aged 45-65 years with Graves' hyperthyroidism. The CDR3 loop reads CSARSRDPQETQYF. Written as DNA, the CDR3 is TGCAGTGCTAGATCCCGGGACCCCCAAGAGACCCAGTACTTC.